This T cell receptor beta chain was recorded in a study of beta chain features in type 1 diabetes. This clone was counted between two and nine times. Since all of the isolated RNA was reverse transcribed, expressed TCRB transcripts were what got sequenced. Deep immunoSEQ sequencing covered naive, central memory and regulatory T cell samples. The repertoire was sequenced with immunoSEQ multiplex PCR; TCRdb's copy has only in-frame clones and lacks some. The table has hundreds of thousands of clones, around a sixth seen once. This CDR3 comprises 14 residues. V was clipped by 5 bases and J by 1 base; unmatched bases: 3. CDR1 and CDR2 from the germline V gene are MNHEY and SVGAGI.

The sequence was collected from a man younger than 30 in good health. Sequenced input: naive CD4+ T cells from blood. This sequence joins TRBV6-5 and TRBJ2-7; 9 positions match TRBD2. This CDR3 is CASSRTSGSYEQYF. The CDR3 DNA follows: TGTGCCAGCAGTCGCACTAGCGGGTCCTACGAGCAGTACTTC.